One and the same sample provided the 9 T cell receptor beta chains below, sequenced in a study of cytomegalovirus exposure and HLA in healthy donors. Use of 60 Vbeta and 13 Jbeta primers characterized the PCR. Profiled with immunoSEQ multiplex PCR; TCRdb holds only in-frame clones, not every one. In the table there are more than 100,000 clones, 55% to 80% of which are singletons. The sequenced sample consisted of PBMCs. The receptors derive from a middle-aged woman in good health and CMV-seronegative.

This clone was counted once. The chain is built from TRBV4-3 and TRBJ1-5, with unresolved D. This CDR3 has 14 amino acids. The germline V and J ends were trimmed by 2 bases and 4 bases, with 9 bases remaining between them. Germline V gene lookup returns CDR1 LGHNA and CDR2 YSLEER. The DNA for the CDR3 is TGCGCCAGCAGCCAAACGCCGGGGAATCAGCCCCAGCATTTT. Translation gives CASSQTPGNQPQHF.

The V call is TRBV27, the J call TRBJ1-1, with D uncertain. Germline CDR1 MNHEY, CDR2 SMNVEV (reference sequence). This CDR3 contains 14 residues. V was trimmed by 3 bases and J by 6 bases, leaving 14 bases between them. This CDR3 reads CASSFSPNPAEAFF. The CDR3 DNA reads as TGTGCCAGCAGTTTCTCCCCCAACCCAGCTGAAGCTTTCTTT.

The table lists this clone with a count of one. This CDR3 is CASSLDSRSVYEQYF. CDR3 coding DNA: TGCGCCAGCAGCTTGGATTCCCGGAGCGTCTACGAGCAGTACTTC. This chain uses TRBV5-1 with TRBJ2-7; D is uncertain. Trimming cost V 0 bases and J 3 bases, with 13 bases left between them. The CDR3 runs 15 residues. CDR1 and CDR2 (germline): SGHRS, YFSETQ.

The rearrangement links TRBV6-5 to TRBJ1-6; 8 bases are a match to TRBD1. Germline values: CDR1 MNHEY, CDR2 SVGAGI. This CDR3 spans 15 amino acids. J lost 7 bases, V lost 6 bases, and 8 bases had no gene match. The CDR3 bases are TGTGCCAGCAGAACCCCAACAGGGGGGAATTCACCCCTCCACTTT. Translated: CASRTPTGGNSPLHF.

CDR3 protein: CASSLHSGGAVQETQYF. Written as DNA, the CDR3 is TGTGCCAGCAGTTTACACAGCGGGGGGGCCGTCCAAGAGACCCAGTACTTC. The V and J genes are TRBV28 and TRBJ2-5; the match to TRBD2 covers 10 bases. Per germline, CDR1 MDHEN and CDR2 SYDVKM. The CDR3 length is 17 residues. J gave up 1 base and V 2 bases, and 7 bases lay outside the gene matches.

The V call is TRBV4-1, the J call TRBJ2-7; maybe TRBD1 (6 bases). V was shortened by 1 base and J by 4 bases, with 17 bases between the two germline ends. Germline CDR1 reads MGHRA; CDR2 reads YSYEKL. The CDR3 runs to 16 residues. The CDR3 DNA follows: TGCGCCAGCAGCCAAGTCATCGCGCCCCAGGGGTACGAGCAGTACTTC. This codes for CASSQVIAPQGYEQYF.

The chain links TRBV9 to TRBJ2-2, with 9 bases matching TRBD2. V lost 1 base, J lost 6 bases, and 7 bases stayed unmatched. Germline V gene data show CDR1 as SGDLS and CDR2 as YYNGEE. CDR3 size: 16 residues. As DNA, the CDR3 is TGTGCCAGCAGCGTAATGGCGGGGGGGGTAGCCGGGGAGCTGTTTTTT. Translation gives CASSVMAGGVAGELFF.

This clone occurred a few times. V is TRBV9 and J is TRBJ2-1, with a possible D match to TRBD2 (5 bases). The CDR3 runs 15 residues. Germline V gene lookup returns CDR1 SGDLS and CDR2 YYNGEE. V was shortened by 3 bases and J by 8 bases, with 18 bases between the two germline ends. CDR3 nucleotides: TGTGCCAGCAGCGCCACTCGGGGTTTTCAAGATGAGCAGTTCTTC. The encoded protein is CASSATRGFQDEQFF.

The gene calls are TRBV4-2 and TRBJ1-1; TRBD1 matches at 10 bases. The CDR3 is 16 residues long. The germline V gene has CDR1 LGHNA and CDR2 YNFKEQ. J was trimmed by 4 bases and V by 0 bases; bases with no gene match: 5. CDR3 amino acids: CASSQDGQGVSTEAFF. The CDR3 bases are TGTGCCAGCAGCCAAGACGGACAGGGGGTTAGCACTGAAGCTTTCTTT.